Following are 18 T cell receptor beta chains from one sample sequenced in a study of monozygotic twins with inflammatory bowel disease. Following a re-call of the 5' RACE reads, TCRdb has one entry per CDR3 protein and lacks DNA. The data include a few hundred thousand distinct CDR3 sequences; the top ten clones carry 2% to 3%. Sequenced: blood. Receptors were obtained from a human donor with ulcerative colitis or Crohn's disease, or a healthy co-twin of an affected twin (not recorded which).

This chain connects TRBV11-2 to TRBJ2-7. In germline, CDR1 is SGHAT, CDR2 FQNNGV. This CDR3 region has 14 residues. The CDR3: CASSSVGRPSEQYF.

CDR3 sequence reads: CASSVSPTGNYGYTF. This chain links TRBV9 with TRBJ1-2; TCRdb returns TRBD1, unconfirmable since there is no DNA. The CDR3 runs 15 residues. Germline V CDR1 and CDR2: SGDLS, YYNGEE.

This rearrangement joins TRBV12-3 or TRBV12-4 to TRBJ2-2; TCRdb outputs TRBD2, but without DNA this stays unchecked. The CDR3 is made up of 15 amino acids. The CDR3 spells CASSFKQGWAGELFF.

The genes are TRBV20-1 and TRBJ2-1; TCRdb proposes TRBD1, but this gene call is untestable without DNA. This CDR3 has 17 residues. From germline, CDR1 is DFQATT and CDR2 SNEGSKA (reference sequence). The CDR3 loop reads CSARETLGGRSYNEQFF.

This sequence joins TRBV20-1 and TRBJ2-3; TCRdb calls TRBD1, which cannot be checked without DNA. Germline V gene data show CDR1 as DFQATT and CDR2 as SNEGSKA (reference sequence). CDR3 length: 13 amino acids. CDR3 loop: CSVTGGLTDTQYF.

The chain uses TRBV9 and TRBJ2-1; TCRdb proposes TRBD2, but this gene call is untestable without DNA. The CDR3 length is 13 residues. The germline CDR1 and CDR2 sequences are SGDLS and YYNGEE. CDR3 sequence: CASSVTGGLVLFF.

CDR3 protein: CASSADRGQPQHF. The chain combines TRBV6-4 with TRBJ1-5; TCRdb indicates TRBD1, and absent DNA this call remains unverified. Looked up from germline, CDR1 is MRHNA and CDR2 is SNTAGT. The CDR3 is made up of 13 amino acids.

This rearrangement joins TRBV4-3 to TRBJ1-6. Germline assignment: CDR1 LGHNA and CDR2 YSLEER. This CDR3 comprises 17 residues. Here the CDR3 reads CASSQDGSSSYNSPLHF.

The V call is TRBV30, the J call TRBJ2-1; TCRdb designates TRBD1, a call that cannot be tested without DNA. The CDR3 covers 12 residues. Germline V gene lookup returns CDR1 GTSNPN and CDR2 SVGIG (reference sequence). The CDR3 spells CAWTPGGNEQFF.

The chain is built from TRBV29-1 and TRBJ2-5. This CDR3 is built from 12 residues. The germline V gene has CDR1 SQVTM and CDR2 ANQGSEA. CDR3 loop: CSVGRYQETQYF. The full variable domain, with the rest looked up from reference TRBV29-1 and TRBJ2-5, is SAVISQKPSRDICQRGTSLTIQCQVDSQVTMMFWYRQQPGQSLTLIATANQGSEATYESGFVIDKFPISRPNLTFSTLTVSNMSPEDSSIYLCSVGRYQETQYFGPGTRLLVL.

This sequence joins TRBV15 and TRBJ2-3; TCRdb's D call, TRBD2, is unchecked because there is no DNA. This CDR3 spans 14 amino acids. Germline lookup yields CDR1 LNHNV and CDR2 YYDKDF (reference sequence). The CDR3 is CALRLAGSTDTQYF.

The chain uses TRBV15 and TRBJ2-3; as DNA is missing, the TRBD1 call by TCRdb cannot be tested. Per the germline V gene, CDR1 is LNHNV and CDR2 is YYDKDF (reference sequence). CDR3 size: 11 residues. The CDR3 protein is CATSPGITQYF. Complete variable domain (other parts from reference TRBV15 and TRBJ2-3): DAMVIQNPRYQVTQFGKPVTLSCSQTLNHNVMYWYQQKSSQAPKLLFHYYDKDFNNEADTPDNFQSRRPNTSFCFLDIRSPGLGDTAMYLCATSPGITQYFGPGTRLTVL.

This CDR3 reads CASSVEWTVTDTQYF. The chain has TRBV9 and TRBJ2-3; TCRdb proposes TRBD1, but this gene call is untestable without DNA. CDR1 and CDR2 (germline): SGDLS, YYNGEE. The CDR3 is 15 residues long.

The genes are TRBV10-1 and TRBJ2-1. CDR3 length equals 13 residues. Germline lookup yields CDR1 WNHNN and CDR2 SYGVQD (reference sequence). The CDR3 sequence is CASSGAKYNEQFF.

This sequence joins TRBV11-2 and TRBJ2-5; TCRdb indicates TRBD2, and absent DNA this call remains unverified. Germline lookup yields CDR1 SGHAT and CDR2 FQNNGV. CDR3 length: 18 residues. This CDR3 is CASSLELATSGVQETQYF.

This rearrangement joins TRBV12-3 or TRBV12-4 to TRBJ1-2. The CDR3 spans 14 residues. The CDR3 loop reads CASSDWALLGGYTF.

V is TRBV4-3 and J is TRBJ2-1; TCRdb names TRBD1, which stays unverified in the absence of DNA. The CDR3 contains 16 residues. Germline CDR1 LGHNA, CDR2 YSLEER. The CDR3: CASSQEMGGVYNEQFF.

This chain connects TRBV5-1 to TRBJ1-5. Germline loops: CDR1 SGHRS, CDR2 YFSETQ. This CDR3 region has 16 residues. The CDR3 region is CASSLGEGLSNQPQHF.